This passage covers 26 T cell receptor beta chains from one sample sequenced in a study of shared clonotypes between healthy human individuals (dated by TCRdb to about 2020). The library came from the immunoSEQ multiplex PCR assay. Drawn from immuneACCESS, this table holds only the in-frame rearrangements with V and J called that TCRdb kept. Clones are partly lost; checked studies trace under half to an unresolved V gene and leave the rest unexplained. This sample lists about 680,000 clones; 74% were detected once. The ten largest clones represent over 1.5% of the sample. The sample consisted of memory CD4+ T cells sorted from blood. Explained via the paper, the cell subset or site label denotes: CD45RA-negative fraction. The receptors here all came from a woman aged 30 to 39 in good health.

The chain carries TRBV5-1 and TRBJ2-7; the D gene is possibly TRBD2 (5 bases). The CDR3 extends over 13 amino acids. Germline CDR1 is SGHRS and CDR2 is YFSETQ. Between the trimmed V and J ends, which lost 4 bases and 6 bases, there was a span of 14 bases. The CDR3 spells CASSQGLGGEQYF. CDR3 nucleotides: TGCGCCAGCAGCCAAGGACTGGGCGGCGAGCAGTACTTC.

V is TRBV5-4 and J is TRBJ2-5; 8 nucleotides align to TRBD1. The CDR3 length is 15 residues. Germline V gives CDR1 SGHNT, CDR2 YYREEE (reference sequence). Trimming took 4 bases from V and 5 from J; bases not matched to a gene: 10. This CDR3 reads CASSPGQVKSETQYF. CDR3 DNA: TGTGCCAGCAGCCCGGGACAGGTTAAGTCGGAGACCCAGTACTTC.

The V and J genes are TRBV7-9 and TRBJ1-4; no reliable D call. The CDR3 has 14 amino acids. Between the trimmed V and J ends, which lost 4 bases and 3 bases, there was a span of 9 bases. Germline loops: CDR1 SEHNR, CDR2 FQNEAQ (reference sequence). CDR3 DNA: TGTGCCAGCAGCTCCTCAGTCCCTAATGAAAAACTGTTTTTT. It translates to CASSSSVPNEKLFF.

The chain joins TRBV10-2 to TRBJ1-2; 9 bases fit TRBD1. Germline assignment: CDR1 WSHSY and CDR2 SAAADI. J gave up 2 bases and V 2 bases, and 3 bases lay outside the gene matches. This CDR3 has 15 amino acids. For the CDR3, the DNA is TGCGCCAGCAGTGAGGGACAGGGGATAAACTATGGCTACACCTTC. Translating gives CASSEGQGINYGYTF.

A remark on this clone: The same CDR3 is also encoded by other DNA sequences in this sample. The chain links TRBV11-2 to TRBJ2-2; no clear D gene. Looked up from germline, CDR1 is SGHAT and CDR2 is FQNNGV. CDR3 length: 13 amino acids. The V and J ends lost 3 bases and 2 bases respectively, with 4 bases between them. DNA for the CDR3: TGTGCCAGCAGCTTCACTAACACCGGGGAGCTGTTTTTT. This sequence encodes CASSFTNTGELFF. Full variable domain (missing parts from reference TRBV11-2 and TRBJ2-2): EAGVAQSPRYKIIEKRQSVAFWCNPISGHATLYWYQQILGQGPKLLIQFQNNGVVDDSQLPKDRFSAERLKGVDSTLKIQPAKLEDSAVYLCASSFTNTGELFFGEGSRLTVL.

The V gene is TRBV10-1, the J gene TRBJ1-1; D ambiguous. Germline V lookup: CDR1 WNHNN, CDR2 SYGVQD (reference sequence). V was trimmed by 3 bases and J by 8 bases, leaving 10 bases between them. This CDR3 has 12 amino acids. The CDR3 coding sequence is TGCGCCAGCAGTGATCCGGATTCCGAAGCTTTCTTT. It translates to CASSDPDSEAFF.

The chain joins TRBV27 to TRBJ2-1, with D perhaps matching TRBD1 (5 bases). Germline-derived CDR1 and CDR2 are MNHEY and SMNVEV (reference sequence). The CDR3 runs to 15 residues. Trimming stripped 4 bases from V and 5 bases from J, with 15 bases between. CDR3 residues: CASSSSDRTDNEQFF. CDR3 bases: TGTGCCAGCAGTTCGAGTGACAGAACCGACAATGAGCAGTTCTTC.

This clone was detected ten times or more. The rearrangement joins TRBV5-1 to TRBJ2-1; 8 positions agree with TRBD2. Germline CDR1 SGHRS, CDR2 YFSETQ. Trimming at V came to 0 bases and at J to 7 bases, leaving 6 bases not matched to a gene. This CDR3 is built from 15 residues. CDR3 DNA: TGCGCCAGCAGCTTGGTGGTTAGCGGGAATAATGAGCAGTTCTTC. This translates into CASSLVVSGNNEQFF.

This chain uses TRBV18 with TRBJ2-3; D is unresolved. Per the germline V gene, CDR1 is KGHSH and CDR2 is LQKENI. The V and J ends lost 1 base and 5 bases respectively, with 7 bases between them. This CDR3 region has 13 residues. CDR3 amino acids: CASSPRDKDTQYF. The CDR3 DNA follows: TGTGCCAGCTCACCACGTGACAAAGATACGCAGTATTTT.

The rearrangement links TRBV6-5 to TRBJ2-7; D is perhaps TRBD1 (6 bases). CDR1 is MNHEY and CDR2 is SVGAGI in the germline V gene. The ends were cut back, 8 bases at V and 9 bases at J, with 20 bases in the middle. The CDR3 runs 13 residues. CDR3 sequence (DNA): TGTGCCAGCCGGGACATCCCCCACCCCGGGCAGTACTTC. Translating it yields CASRDIPHPGQYF.

A word on this clone: Other nucleotide sequences in the sample specify the same CDR3. The rearrangement uses TRBV29-1 and TRBJ2-3; TRBD2 matches at 7 bases. Trimming took 3 bases from V and 3 from J; bases not matched to a gene: 6. From germline, CDR1 is SQVTM and CDR2 ANQGSEA. The CDR3 has 14 residues. The CDR3 DNA follows: TGCAGCGTTGAGGGGGGGTTGTTTACAGATACGCAGTATTTT. Translation gives CSVEGGLFTDTQYF.

V gene TRBV29-1 combines with J gene TRBJ2-3; weak D call: TRBD2 (6 bases). The V gene lost 7 bases and the J gene lost 6 bases, with 17 bases spanning the gap. Germline assignment: CDR1 SQVTM and CDR2 ANQGSEA. CDR3 length: 13 amino acids. The CDR3 DNA follows: TGCAGCGCATGGTCGTTAGGGAGGGATACGCAGTATTTT. Amino acids: CSAWSLGRDTQYF.

The chain carries TRBV2 and TRBJ2-5; D assignment may be TRBD1 or TRBD2 (6 bases each). Germline V lookup: CDR1 SNHLY, CDR2 FYNNEI. The CDR3 spans 14 residues. V was pared by 1 base and J by 5 bases, with 11 bases between. The CDR3 is CASSEGGAIETQYF. The CDR3, as DNA: TGTGCCAGCAGTGAAGGGGGGGCGATCGAGACCCAGTACTTC.

This rearrangement joins TRBV5-1 to TRBJ2-3; 14 positions match TRBD2. Germline assignment: CDR1 SGHRS and CDR2 YFSETQ. Losses at the gene ends were 4 bases for V and 0 bases for J; bases not matched to a gene: 7. This CDR3 has 18 amino acids. In DNA form, the CDR3 reads TGCGCCAGCAGCAAAGGGACTAGCGGGAGTGGGAGCACAGATACGCAGTATTTT. It translates to CASSKGTSGSGSTDTQYF.

This clone has only one observation. This chain links TRBV28 with TRBJ2-5; 7 nucleotides match TRBD2. With 7 bases clipped from V and 4 bases from J, the junction kept 12 bases outside the gene matches. The CDR3 totals 15 residues. Germline-derived CDR1 and CDR2 are MDHEN and SYDVKM. The chain's CDR3 is CASTLGRGGRETQYF. CDR3 bases: TGTGCCAGCACCCTGGGAAGGGGAGGGCGAGAGACCCAGTACTTC.

With regard to this clone: Other nucleotide sequences from this sample produce the same CDR3. The rearrangement uses TRBV28 and TRBJ2-1; maybe TRBD2 (6 bases). The CDR3 runs 15 residues. Germline CDR1 MDHEN, CDR2 SYDVKM. Trimming shortened V by 2 bases and J by 0 bases, and 8 bases separated the two germline ends. The CDR3 loop reads CASSLAGSSYNEQFF. The CDR3 coding sequence is TGTGCCAGCAGTTTAGCGGGAAGCTCCTACAATGAGCAGTTCTTC.

This CDR3 reads CASSEATQQETQYF. CDR3 sequence (DNA): TGCGCCAGCAGCGAGGCCACGCAACAAGAGACCCAGTACTTC. The chain combines TRBV5-1 with TRBJ2-5; D not certain. Looked up from germline, CDR1 is SGHRS and CDR2 is YFSETQ. The CDR3 contains 14 residues. Deletions cut 4 bases from V and 2 bases from J, with 12 bases between.

The V and J genes are TRBV25-1 and TRBJ1-6; 9 bases map to TRBD1. Germline CDR1 is MGHDK and CDR2 is SYGVNS. There are 17 residues in the CDR3. The J segment lost 10 bases and the V segment lost 6 bases, leaving 16 bases of the junction unmatched. The CDR3 region is CASSWDREVGGGSPLHF. In DNA form, the CDR3 reads TGTGCCAGCAGCTGGGACAGGGAAGTAGGCGGCGGATCACCCCTCCACTTT.

J is TRBJ1-5 and V is TRBV28; D is ambiguous. CDR1 and CDR2 from the germline V gene are MDHEN and SYDVKM. Trimming left V 6 bases short and J 3 bases short, with 12 bases between. CDR3 size: 14 residues. The CDR3, as DNA: TGTGCCAGCAGCTCTTGGCGGACCAATCAGCCCCAGCATTTT. This encodes CASSSWRTNQPQHF. Supplemented by reference TRBV28 and TRBJ1-5, the full variable domain reads DVKVTQSSRYLVKRTGEKVFLECVQDMDHENMFWYRQDPGLGLRLIYFSYDVKMKEKGDIPEGYSVSREKKERFSLILESASTNQTSMYLCASSSWRTNQPQHFGDGTRLSIL.

The chain has TRBV5-5 and TRBJ1-1, with 10 bases identical to TRBD1. The CDR3 loop spans 13 amino acids. The J segment lost 4 bases and the V segment lost 7 bases, leaving 4 bases of the junction unmatched. Germline values: CDR1 SGHKS, CDR2 YYEKEE (reference sequence). This chain's CDR3 is CASGDRGFTEAFF. CDR3 DNA sequence: TGTGCCAGCGGGGACAGGGGTTTCACTGAAGCTTTCTTT.

The gene calls are TRBV6-4 and TRBJ2-3; 10 bases fit TRBD2. Unmatched junction bases numbered 4, after V lost 6 bases and J lost 4 bases. The germline V gene has CDR1 MRHNA and CDR2 SNTAGT. CDR3 length equals 14 residues. CDR3 in amino acids: CASRSGRAADTQYF. The CDR3, as DNA: TGTGCCAGCAGGAGCGGGAGGGCCGCAGATACGCAGTATTTT.

V and J are TRBV23-1 and TRBJ2-7; unclear D gene. TRBV23-1 qualifies as an ORF whose function is uncertain. Trimming took 11 bases from V and 3 from J, leaving 8 bases between them. The CDR3 extends over 10 amino acids. CDR3 DNA: TGCGCCGGCTTTTACTACGAGCAGTACTTC. Protein product: CAGFYYEQYF.

Comment on this clone: Other DNA sequences in the sample encode the same CDR3. The gene calls are TRBV6-1 and TRBJ2-7, with TRBD1 matching over 10 bases. The ends lost 4 bases at V and 4 bases at J; junction bases unmatched: 4. This CDR3 has 14 residues. CDR1 and CDR2 from the germline V gene are MNHNS and SASEGT. CDR3 nucleotides: TGTGCCAGCAGTGGAGGGACAGGGGCGTACGAGCAGTACTTC. This sequence encodes CASSGGTGAYEQYF.

CDR3 coding DNA: TGTGCCAGCAGTTTTTTGGGAGACAGCAGCACAGATACGCAGTATTTT. Encoded protein: CASSFLGDSSTDTQYF. This rearrangement joins TRBV28 to TRBJ2-3; the D call may be TRBD1 or TRBD2 (5 bases each). V was trimmed by 3 bases and J by 0 bases, leaving 13 bases between them. This CDR3 has 16 amino acids. Germline CDR1 MDHEN, CDR2 SYDVKM.

J is TRBJ1-4 and V is TRBV5-4; D is perhaps TRBD1 (6 bases). Per germline, CDR1 SGHNT and CDR2 YYREEE (reference sequence). CDR3 length: 16 amino acids. Trimming removed 2 bases at V and 7 bases at J, with 18 bases between. CDR3 amino acids: CASSFRTRTASEKLFF. CDR3 nucleotide sequence: TGTGCCAGCAGCTTTCGGACCAGGACAGCGAGTGAAAAACTGTTTTTT.

This sequence joins TRBV27 and TRBJ2-3; 7 positions agree with TRBD2. CDR3 size: 15 residues. Germline V gives CDR1 MNHEY, CDR2 SMNVEV (reference sequence). V was pared by 2 bases and J by 3 bases, with 5 bases of the junction left unmatched. CDR3 sequence (DNA): TGTGCCAGCAGTTTAAGGGGAGGGTGGACAGATACGCAGTATTTT. As protein: CASSLRGGWTDTQYF.